The T cell receptor beta chain described here comes from a study of identical twins. Overall study results and limits: Excess low generation probability was seen in twin-shared out-of-frame alpha sequences.

This CDR3 contains 14 residues. The V and J ends lost 2 bases and 3 bases respectively, with 10 bases between them. This clonotype was detected many times. The antigen is not known. A single record per CDR3 protein comes from TCRdb applying MiXCR to the 5' RACE reads. The sample has about 810,000 distinct CDR3 sequences, 9% to 15% seen once. The same specimen was also included in a second study, on yellow fever vaccine responses in identical twins.

Sequenced sample: PBMCs. The J gene is TRBJ1-2, the V gene TRBV12-3 or TRBV12-4; the D gene is possibly TRBD1 (5 bases). The TCR comes from a woman aged 18 to 35 in good health. The CDR3 spells CASSLMQGDYGYTF. The CDR3 DNA reads as TGTGCCAGCAGTTTAATGCAGGGAGACTATGGCTACACCTTC.